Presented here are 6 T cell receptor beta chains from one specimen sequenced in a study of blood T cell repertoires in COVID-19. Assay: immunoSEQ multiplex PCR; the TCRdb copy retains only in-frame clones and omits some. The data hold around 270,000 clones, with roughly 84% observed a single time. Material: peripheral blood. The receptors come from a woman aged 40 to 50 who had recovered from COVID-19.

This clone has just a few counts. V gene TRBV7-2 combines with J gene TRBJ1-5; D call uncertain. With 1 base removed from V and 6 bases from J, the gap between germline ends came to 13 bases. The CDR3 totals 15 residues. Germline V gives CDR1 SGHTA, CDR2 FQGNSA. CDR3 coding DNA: TGTGCCAGCAGCTTAGGTACCCGGGAGGCTCAGCCCCAGCATTTT. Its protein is CASSLGTREAQPQHF.

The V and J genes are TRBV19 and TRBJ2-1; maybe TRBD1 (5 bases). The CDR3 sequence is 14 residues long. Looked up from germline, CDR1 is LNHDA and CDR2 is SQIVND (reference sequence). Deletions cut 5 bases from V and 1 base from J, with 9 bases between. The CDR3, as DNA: TGTGCCAGTAGTCAGCAGGGTTCCTACAATGAGCAGTTCTTC. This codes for CASSQQGSYNEQFF.

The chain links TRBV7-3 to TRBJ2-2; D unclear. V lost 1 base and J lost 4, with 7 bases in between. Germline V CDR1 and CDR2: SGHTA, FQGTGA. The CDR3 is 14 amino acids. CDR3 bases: TGTGCCAGCAGCTTAAACTTCCCCACCGGGGAGCTGTTTTTT. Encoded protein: CASSLNFPTGELFF.

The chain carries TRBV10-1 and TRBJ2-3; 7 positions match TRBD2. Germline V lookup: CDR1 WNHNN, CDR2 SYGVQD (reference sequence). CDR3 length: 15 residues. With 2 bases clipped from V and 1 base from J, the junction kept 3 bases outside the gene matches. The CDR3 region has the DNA TGCGCCAGCAGTGAGGGGAGGGAGGGCACAGATACGCAGTATTTT. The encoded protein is CASSEGREGTDTQYF.

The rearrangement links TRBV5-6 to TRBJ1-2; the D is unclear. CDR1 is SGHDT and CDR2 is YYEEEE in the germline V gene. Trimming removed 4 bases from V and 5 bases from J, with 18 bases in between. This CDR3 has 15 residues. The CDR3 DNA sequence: TGTGCCAGCAGCCTTATGGTCACAGTTTTTTATGGCTACACCTTC. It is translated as CASSLMVTVFYGYTF.

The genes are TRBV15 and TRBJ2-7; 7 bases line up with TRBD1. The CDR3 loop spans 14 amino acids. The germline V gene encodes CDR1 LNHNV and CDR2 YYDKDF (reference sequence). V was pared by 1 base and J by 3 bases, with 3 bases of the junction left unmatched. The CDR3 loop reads CATSRGGTDYEQYF. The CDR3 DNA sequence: TGTGCCACCAGCAGAGGTGGGACAGACTACGAGCAGTACTTC.